The T cell receptor (beta chain) under discussion was sequenced for a study of T cells in Graves' hyperthyroidism and ophthalmopathy. Any patient presenting with uncontrolled infection, other autoimmune disease, pregnancy or lactation was left out. Study-level points and caveats: Researchers report that a 13 V-J model separated ophthalmopathy from stable hyperthyroidism. Researchers found most expanded thyroid clonotypes above 0.001 in blood as well. Ophthalmopathy was model-predicted a median approximately six months pre-onset.

Amplification targeted TCR beta CDR3 regions from RNA transcripts. A set of HTBI primers served as the primers for a first-round RT-PCR of the TCR CDR3. TCRdb reanalysed the multiplex PCR reads using MiXCR and keeps one entry per CDR3 protein. The table records fewer than 650,000 distinct CDR3 sequences, 40% to 50% of them present only once. V lost 4 bases and J 0 bases, leaving 12 bases between the germline ends. Per germline, CDR1 SEHNR and CDR2 FQNEAQ (reference sequence). CDR3 length: 15 residues. This clonotype was seen at least ten times. Its antigen is currently unknown. Sequenced material: peripheral blood or thyroid tissue (not recorded which). This sequence joins TRBV7-9 and TRBJ1-2; unclear D gene. The receptor comes from an adult woman with Graves' disease, either hyperthyroidism or ophthalmopathy (not recorded which). CDR3 sequence (DNA): TGTGCCAGCAGCTCAACAGTGAATTCTAACTATGGCTACACCTTC. This gives the protein CASSSTVNSNYGYTF.